This T cell receptor (beta chain) was captured in a study of CD8+ T cells in alopecia areata. Study-level points and caveats: Alopecia totalis/universalis scalp especially showed more expanded CD8+ clones than normal scalp.

Germline V CDR1 and CDR2: SGHVS, FQNEAQ. The length of the CDR3 is 15 residues. Trimming cost V 1 base and J 5 bases, with 13 bases left between them. The researchers isolated CD4+ and CD8+ T cells from PBMCs by sorting. Comments on this clone: What it binds is not known.

Sequencing used cDNA as its template, made by extracting RNA and reverse transcribing it. Clones were read by immunoSEQ multiplex PCR, and TCRdb kept only the in-frame ones, dropping some. This table has some 240,000 clones, about 53% appearing once. Sequences were derived from CD4+ T cells sorted from blood, sampled at week 0. The J gene is TRBJ2-3, the V gene TRBV7-8, with D hard to call. This TCR derives from a human donor with alopecia areata. The CDR3 sequence: CASSLVWVALDTQYF. As DNA, the CDR3 is TGTGCCAGCAGCTTAGTGTGGGTTGCACTAGATACGCAGTATTTT.